This T cell receptor (beta chain) is from a study of T cells in Graves' hyperthyroidism and ophthalmopathy. Amplified regions were TCR beta CDR3 sequences from RNA transcripts. The TCR CDR3 first-round RT-PCR relied on the HTBI primer set. TCRdb reprocessed the multiplex PCR reads via MiXCR and lists one record per CDR3 protein. The profile covers about 320,000 distinct CDR3 sequences, with around 17% appearing a single time and 33% taken by the ten largest. Overall study findings and caveats: Before onset, by a median of approximately 6.8 months, the model predicted ophthalmopathy.

Criteria for exclusion of patients were uncontrolled infection, other autoimmune disease, pregnancy or lactation. As concerns this clonotype: Its antigen remains unknown.

The sequencing input was blood. The clonotype was recovered from a man aged 25-40 years with Graves' hyperthyroidism.

The DNA for the CDR3 is TGTGCCAGCAGCCAAGTGGGATCATTCGTGACCCAGTACTTC. As protein: CASSQVGSFVTQYF. The chain joins TRBV3-1 to TRBJ2-5; D not certain. CDR3 length equals 14 residues. Trimming took off 1 base at V and 7 bases at J, with 13 bases between the two ends. In germline, CDR1 is LGHDT, CDR2 YNNKEL (reference sequence).